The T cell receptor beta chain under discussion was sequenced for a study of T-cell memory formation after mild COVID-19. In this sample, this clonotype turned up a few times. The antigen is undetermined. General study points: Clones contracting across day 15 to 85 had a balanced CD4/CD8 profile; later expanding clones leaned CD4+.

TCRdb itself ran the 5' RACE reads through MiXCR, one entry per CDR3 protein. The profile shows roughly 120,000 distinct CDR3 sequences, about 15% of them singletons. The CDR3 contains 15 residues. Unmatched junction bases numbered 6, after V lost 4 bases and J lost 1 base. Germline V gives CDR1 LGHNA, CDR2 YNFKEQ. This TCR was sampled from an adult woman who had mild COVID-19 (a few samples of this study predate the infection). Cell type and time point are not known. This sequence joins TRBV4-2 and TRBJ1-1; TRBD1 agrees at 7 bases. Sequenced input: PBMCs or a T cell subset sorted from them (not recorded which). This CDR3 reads CASSRTGQPNTEAFF. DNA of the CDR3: TGTGCCAGCAGCCGAACGGGACAGCCGAACACTGAAGCTTTCTTT.